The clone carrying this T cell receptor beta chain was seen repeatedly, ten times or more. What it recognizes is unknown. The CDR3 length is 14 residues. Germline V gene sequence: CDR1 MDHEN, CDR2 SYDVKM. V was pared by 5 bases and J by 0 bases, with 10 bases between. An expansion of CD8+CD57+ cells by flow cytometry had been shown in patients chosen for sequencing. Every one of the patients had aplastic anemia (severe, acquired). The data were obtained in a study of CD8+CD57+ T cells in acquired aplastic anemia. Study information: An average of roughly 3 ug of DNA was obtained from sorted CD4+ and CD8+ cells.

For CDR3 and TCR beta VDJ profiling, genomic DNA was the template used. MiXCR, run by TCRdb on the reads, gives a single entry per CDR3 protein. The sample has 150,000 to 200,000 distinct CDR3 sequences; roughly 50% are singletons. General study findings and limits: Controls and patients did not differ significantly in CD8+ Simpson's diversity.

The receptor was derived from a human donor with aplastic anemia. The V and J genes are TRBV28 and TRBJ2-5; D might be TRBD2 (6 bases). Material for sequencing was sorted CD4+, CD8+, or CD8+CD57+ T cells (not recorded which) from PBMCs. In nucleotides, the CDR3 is TGTGCCAGCAGTGCTAGCGTGCACCAAGAGACCCAGTACTTC. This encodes CASSASVHQETQYF. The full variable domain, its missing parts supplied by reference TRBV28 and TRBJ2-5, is DVKVTQSSRYLVKRTGEKVFLECVQDMDHENMFWYRQDPGLGLRLIYFSYDVKMKEKGDIPEGYSVSREKKERFSLILESASTNQTSMYLCASSASVHQETQYFGPGTRLLVL.